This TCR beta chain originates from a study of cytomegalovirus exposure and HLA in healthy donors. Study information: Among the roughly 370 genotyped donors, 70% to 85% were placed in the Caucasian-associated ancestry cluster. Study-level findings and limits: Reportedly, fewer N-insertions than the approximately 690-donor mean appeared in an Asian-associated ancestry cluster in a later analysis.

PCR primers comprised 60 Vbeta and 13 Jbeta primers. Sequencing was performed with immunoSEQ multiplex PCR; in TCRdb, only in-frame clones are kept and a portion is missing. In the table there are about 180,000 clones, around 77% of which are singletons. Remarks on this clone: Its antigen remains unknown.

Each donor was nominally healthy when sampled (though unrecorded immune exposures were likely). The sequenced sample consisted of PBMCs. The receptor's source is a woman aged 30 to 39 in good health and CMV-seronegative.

The CDR3 DNA reads as TGTGCCAGCTCGTCAGTCGGGACTGTTAATCAGCCCCAGCATTTT. Translation: CASSSVGTVNQPQHF. This chain uses TRBV9 with TRBJ1-5; D might be TRBD1 (5 bases). Per the germline V gene, CDR1 is SGDLS and CDR2 is YYNGEE. Trimming pared 7 bases from V and 4 bases from J, leaving 18 bases between. The CDR3 covers 15 residues.